This T cell receptor (beta chain) comes out of a study of blood T cell repertoires in COVID-19. Background on the study: Specimens from acute and convalescent COVID-19 originated in the United States, Italy and Spain.

Between the trimmed V and J ends, which lost 9 bases and 2 bases, there was a span of 13 bases. The germline V gene encodes CDR1 SEHNR and CDR2 FQNEAQ (reference sequence). This CDR3 region has 13 residues. This clone was counted a single time. The method was immunoSEQ multiplex PCR; TCRdb's version includes in-frame clones alone and lacks a portion of them. The sample includes 350,000 to 400,000 clones, 90% of them seen just once. The chain carries TRBV7-9 and TRBJ1-2; TRBD1 might be the D (5 bases). This sequence was found in a man between 18 and 35 years old with active or convalescent COVID-19. The source material was peripheral blood. The CDR3 is CASGPGANYGYTF. CDR3 bases: TGTGCCAGTGGCCCTGGGGCGAACTATGGCTACACCTTC.